This T cell receptor (beta chain) came from a study of T cell responses to AZD1222 COVID-19 vaccine. Findings and limits, study-wide: Clonal diversity may have been underestimated, and the donors were mostly white British, with more females than males. As reported, nearly half of all spike-specific TCRs target variant regions that are unmutated. Repertoire sampling was restricted to post-peak T cell response timepoints.

The CDR3 spans 14 residues. With 4 bases removed from V and 6 bases from J, the gap between germline ends came to 12 bases. From germline, CDR1 is SEHNR and CDR2 FQNEAQ (reference sequence). Generated by immunoSEQ multiplex PCR, the TCRdb table keeps only in-frame clones and is missing some. There are around 150,000 clones in the sample; 92% occur only once, and 4% lies in the top ten. This clone was observed a single time. As yet, its antigen is unknown. The chain combines TRBV7-9 with TRBJ1-4; tentatively, D is TRBD1 (6 bases). This receptor was obtained from an adult who received the AZD1222 COVID-19 vaccine. This specimen was peripheral blood, taken 28 days after the second AZD1222 dose. This CDR3 reads CASSYSSGDEKLFF. CDR3 coding DNA: TGTGCCAGCAGCTATTCGTCAGGGGATGAAAAACTGTTTTTT. The full variable domain, completed using reference TRBV7-9 and TRBJ1-4, is DTGVSQNPRHKITKRGQNVTFRCDPISEHNRLYWYRQTLGQGPEFLTYFQNEAQLEKSRLLSDRFSAERPKGSFSTLEIQRTEQGDSAMYLCASSYSSGDEKLFFGSGTQLSVL.